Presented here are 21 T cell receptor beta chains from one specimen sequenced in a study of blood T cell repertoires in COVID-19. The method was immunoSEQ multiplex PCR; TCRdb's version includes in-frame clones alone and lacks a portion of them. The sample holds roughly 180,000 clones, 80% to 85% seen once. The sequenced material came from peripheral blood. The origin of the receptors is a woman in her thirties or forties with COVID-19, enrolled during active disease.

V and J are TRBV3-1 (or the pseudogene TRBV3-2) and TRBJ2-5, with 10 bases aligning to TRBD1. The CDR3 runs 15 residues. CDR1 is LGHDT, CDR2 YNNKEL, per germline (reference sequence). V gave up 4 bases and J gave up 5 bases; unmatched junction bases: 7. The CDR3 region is CASSLETGGWETQYF. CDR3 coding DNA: TGTGCCAGCAGCCTCGAGACAGGGGGCTGGGAGACCCAGTACTTC.

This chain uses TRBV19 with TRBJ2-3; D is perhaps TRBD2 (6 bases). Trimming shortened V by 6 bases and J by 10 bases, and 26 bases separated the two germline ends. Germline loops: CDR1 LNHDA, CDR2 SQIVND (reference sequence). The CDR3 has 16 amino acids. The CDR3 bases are TGTGCCAGTAGGCCCGTACCCGGGAGAGGCTCCGCCGCGCAGTATTTT. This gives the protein CASRPVPGRGSAAQYF.

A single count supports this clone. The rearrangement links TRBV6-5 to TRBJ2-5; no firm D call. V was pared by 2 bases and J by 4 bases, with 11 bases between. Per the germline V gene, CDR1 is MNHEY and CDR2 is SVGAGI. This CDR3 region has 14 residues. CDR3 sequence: CASSYEAELETQYF. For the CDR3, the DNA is TGTGCCAGCAGTTACGAGGCGGAGTTAGAGACCCAGTACTTC.

The CDR3 sequence: CATRGGGSNQPQHF. The CDR3 DNA is TGTGCCACCAGGGGGGGTGGGAGCAATCAGCCCCAGCATTTT. The gene calls are TRBV2 and TRBJ1-5, with 7 bases aligning to TRBD1. The CDR3 loop spans 14 amino acids. Trimming at V came to 10 bases and at J to 1 base, leaving 7 bases not matched to a gene. Germline V gene data show CDR1 as SNHLY and CDR2 as FYNNEI.

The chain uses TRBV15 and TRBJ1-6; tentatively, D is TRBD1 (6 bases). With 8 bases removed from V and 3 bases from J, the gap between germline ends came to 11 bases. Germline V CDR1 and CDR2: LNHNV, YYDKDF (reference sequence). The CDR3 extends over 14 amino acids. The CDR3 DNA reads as TGTGCCACCCCCGGACAGTTCTATAATTCACCCCTCCACTTT. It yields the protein CATPGQFYNSPLHF. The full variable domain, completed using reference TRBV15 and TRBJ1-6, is DAMVIQNPRYQVTQFGKPVTLSCSQTLNHNVMYWYQQKSSQAPKLLFHYYDKDFNNEADTPDNFQSRRPNTSFCFLDIRSPGLGDTAMYLCATPGQFYNSPLHFGNGTRLTVT.

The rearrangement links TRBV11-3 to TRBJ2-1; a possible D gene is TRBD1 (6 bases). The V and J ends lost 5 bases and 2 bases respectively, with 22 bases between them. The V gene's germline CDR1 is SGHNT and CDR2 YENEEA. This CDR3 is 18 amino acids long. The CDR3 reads CASSPDGRTGFTYNEQFF. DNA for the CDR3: TGTGCCAGCAGCCCAGATGGGAGAACAGGGTTTACCTACAATGAGCAGTTCTTC.

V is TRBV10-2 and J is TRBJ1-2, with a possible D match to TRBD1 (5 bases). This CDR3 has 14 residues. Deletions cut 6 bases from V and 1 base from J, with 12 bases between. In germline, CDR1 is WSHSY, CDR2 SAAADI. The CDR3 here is CASSLGGVNYGYTF. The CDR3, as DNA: TGCGCCAGCAGCCTCGGGGGGGTTAACTATGGCTACACCTTC.

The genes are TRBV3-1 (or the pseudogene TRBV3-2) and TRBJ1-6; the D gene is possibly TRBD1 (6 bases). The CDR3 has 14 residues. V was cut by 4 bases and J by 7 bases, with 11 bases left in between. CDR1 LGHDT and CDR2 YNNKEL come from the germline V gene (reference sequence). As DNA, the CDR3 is TGTGCCAGCAGCCCGGGACACGGAAATTCACCCCTCCACTTT. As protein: CASSPGHGNSPLHF.

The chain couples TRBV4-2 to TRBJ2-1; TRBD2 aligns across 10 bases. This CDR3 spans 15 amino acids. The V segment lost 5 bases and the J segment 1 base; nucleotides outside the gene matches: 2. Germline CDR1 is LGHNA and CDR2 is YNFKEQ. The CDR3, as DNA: TGTGCCAGCAGCGGGACTAGCGAGTCCTACAATGAGCAGTTCTTC. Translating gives CASSGTSESYNEQFF.

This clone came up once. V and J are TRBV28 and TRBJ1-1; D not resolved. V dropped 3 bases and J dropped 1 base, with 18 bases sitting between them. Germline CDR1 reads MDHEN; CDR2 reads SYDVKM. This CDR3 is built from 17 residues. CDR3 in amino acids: CASSFRARGRQNTEAFF. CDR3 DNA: TGTGCCAGCAGTTTTAGGGCCCGAGGGCGGCAGAACACTGAAGCTTTCTTT.

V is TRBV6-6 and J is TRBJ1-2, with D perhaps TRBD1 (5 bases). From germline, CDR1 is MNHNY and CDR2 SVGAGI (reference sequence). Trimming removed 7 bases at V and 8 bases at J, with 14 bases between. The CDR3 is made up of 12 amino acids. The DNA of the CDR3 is TGTGCCAGCACCGAAAAAGGGGTGGGCTACACCTTC. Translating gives CASTEKGVGYTF.

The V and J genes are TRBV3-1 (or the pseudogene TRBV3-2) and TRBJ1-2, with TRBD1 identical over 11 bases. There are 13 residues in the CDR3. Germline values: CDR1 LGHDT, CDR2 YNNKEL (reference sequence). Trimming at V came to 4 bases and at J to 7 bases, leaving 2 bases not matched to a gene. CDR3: CASSRTGGVGYTF. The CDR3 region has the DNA TGTGCCAGCAGCCGGACAGGGGGCGTTGGCTACACCTTC.

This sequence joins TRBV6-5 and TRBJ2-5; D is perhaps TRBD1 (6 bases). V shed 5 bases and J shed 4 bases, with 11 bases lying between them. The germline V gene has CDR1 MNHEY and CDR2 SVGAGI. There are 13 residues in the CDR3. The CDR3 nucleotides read TGTGCCAGCAGTAGACAGGAGAGAGAGACCCAGTACTTC. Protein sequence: CASSRQERETQYF.

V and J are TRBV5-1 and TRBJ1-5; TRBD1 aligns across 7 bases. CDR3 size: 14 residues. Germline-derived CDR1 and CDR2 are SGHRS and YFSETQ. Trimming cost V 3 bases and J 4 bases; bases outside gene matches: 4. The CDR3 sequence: CASSSGTENQPQHF. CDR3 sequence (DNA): TGCGCCAGCAGCTCCGGGACAGAGAATCAGCCCCAGCATTTT.

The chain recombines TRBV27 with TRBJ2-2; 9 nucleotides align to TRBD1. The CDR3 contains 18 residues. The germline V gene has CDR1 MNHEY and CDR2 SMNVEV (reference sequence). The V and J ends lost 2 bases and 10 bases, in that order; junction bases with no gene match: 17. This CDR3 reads CASSLEGTGLLPVVELFF. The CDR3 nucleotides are TGTGCCAGCAGTTTAGAGGGGACAGGGCTTTTGCCAGTGGTGGAGCTGTTTTTT.

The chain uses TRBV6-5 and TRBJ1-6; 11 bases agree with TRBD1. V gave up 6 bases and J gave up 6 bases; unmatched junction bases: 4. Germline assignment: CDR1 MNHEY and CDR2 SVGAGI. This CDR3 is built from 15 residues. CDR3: CASSWDRGINSPLHF. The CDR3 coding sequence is TGTGCCAGCAGCTGGGACAGGGGGATTAATTCACCCCTCCACTTT.

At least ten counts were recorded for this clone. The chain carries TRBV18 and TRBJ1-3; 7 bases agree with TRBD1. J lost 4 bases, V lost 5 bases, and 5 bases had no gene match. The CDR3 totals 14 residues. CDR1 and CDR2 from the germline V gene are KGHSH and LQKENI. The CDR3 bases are TGTGCCAGCTCAACCGGGACAGTCGGAAACACCATATATTTT. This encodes CASSTGTVGNTIYF.

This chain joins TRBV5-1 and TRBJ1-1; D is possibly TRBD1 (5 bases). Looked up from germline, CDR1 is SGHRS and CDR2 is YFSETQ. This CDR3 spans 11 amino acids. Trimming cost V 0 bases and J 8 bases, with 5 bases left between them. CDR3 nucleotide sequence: TGCGCCAGCAGCTTGGCAGGGGAAGCTTTCTTT. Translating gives CASSLAGEAFF.

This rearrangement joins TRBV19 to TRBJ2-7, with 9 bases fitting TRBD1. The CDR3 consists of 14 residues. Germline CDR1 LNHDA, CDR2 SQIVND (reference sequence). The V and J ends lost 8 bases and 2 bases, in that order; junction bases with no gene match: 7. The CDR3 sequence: CASSAGTGPYEQYF. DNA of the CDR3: TGTGCCAGTTCCGCCGGGACAGGGCCCTACGAGCAGTACTTC. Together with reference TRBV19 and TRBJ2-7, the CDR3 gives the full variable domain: DGGITQSPKYLFRKEGQNVTLSCEQNLNHDAMYWYRQDPGQGLRLIYYSQIVNDFQKGDIAEGYSVSREKKESFPLTVTSAQKNPTAFYLCASSAGTGPYEQYFGPGTRLTVT.

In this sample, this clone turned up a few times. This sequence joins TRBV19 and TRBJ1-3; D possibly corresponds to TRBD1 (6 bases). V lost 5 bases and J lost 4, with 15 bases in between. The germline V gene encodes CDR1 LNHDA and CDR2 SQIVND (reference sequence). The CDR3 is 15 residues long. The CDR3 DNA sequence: TGTGCCAGTAGTTCACAGGGCACACGAGGAAACACCATATATTTT. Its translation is CASSSQGTRGNTIYF. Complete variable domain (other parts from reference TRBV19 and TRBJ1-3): DGGITQSPKYLFRKEGQNVTLSCEQNLNHDAMYWYRQDPGQGLRLIYYSQIVNDFQKGDIAEGYSVSREKKESFPLTVTSAQKNPTAFYLCASSSQGTRGNTIYFGEGSWLTVV.

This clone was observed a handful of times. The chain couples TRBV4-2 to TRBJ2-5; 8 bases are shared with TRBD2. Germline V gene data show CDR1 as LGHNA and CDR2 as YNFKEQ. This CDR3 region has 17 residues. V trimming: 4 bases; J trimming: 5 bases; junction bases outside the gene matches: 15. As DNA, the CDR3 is TGTGCCAGCAGCCCGCTCCTCGTTAGCGGGGAGGGGGAGACCCAGTACTTC. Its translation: CASSPLLVSGEGETQYF.